This section outlines one TCR beta chain sequence together with its context. Germline CDR1 is MNHEY and CDR2 is SVGEGT. The CDR3 length is 17 residues. Trimming cost V 1 base and J 6 bases; bases outside gene matches: 13. This record belongs to a study of blood T cell repertoires in COVID-19. Study summary: Italy, Spain and the United States were the sources of the convalescent and acute COVID-19 samples.

Seattle cases were enrolled at active infection and followed longitudinally. In the study's own analysis: Reference gene primer amplification in the assay estimated nucleated cell counts. Sequencing was performed with immunoSEQ multiplex PCR; in TCRdb, only in-frame clones are kept and a portion is missing. V, J and clone size are taken as reported in that table, and D and trimming were inferred from the DNA itself. The sample holds over 150,000 clones, around 82% seen once. The sequencing input was peripheral blood. This clonotype was sampled from a man in his sixties with COVID-19, enrolled during active disease. The V and J genes are TRBV6-2 or TRBV6-3 and TRBJ2-7, with TRBD2 matching over 9 bases. CDR3 sequence: CASSYWAAAGGPSEQYF. Here the CDR3 DNA reads TGTGCCAGCAGTTACTGGGCGGCGGCGGGAGGGCCGAGCGAGCAGTACTTC.